This T cell receptor (beta chain) was profiled in a study of blood T cell repertoires in COVID-19. Overall study context: Sites in the United States, Italy and Spain provided acute and convalescent COVID-19 samples. T cells, B-cell-depleted T cells, or PBMCs provided the cDNA or gDNA that served as material.

In the source study's methods: Amplification of reference gene primers was used by the study to estimate nucleated cell counts. This table comes from immunoSEQ multiplex PCR, and its TCRdb copy is limited to in-frame clones, with some not included. The DNA was the basis for D and trimming; V, J and clone size are from that table. This sample has 200,000 to 300,000 clones, with approximately 88% found just once. This clone was detected only once. V lost 3 bases, J lost 7 bases, and 10 bases lay in between. The CDR3 contains 12 residues. The sequenced sample consisted of peripheral blood. V and J are TRBV12-3 or TRBV12-4 and TRBJ2-7; D might be TRBD2 (5 bases). The TCR comes from a man aged 40-49 years with acute or convalescent COVID-19. CDR3 nucleotides: TGTGCCAGCAGTTTCGCTCCGGGGGAGCAGTACTTC. It translates to CASSFAPGEQYF.